This passage covers 18 T cell receptor beta chains from one sample sequenced in a study of cytomegalovirus exposure and HLA in healthy donors. 60 Vbeta and 13 Jbeta primers were used in PCR. Produced via immunoSEQ multiplex PCR; TCRdb's table is partial and in-frame only. The sample contains more than 45,000 clones, about 70% of which appear only once. The specimen was PBMCs. Source of these receptors: a young man in good health and CMV-seronegative.

This sequence joins TRBV7-2 and TRBJ1-2; possibly TRBD1 for D (5 bases). The CDR3 sequence is 14 residues long. CDR1 is SGHTA and CDR2 is FQGNSA in the germline V gene. Trimming pared 5 bases from V and 4 bases from J, leaving 14 bases between. The CDR3 sequence: CASSPGHTPYGYTF. The CDR3 DNA reads TGTGCCAGCAGCCCAGGACACACGCCCTATGGCTACACCTTC.

This clone showed up just once. The J gene is TRBJ2-7, the V gene TRBV19; D may be TRBD2 (7 bases). V dropped 3 bases and J dropped 7 bases, with 13 bases sitting between them. CDR3 size: 13 residues. The germline V gene encodes CDR1 LNHDA and CDR2 SQIVND (reference sequence). CDR3: CASSIRGAGEQYF. In DNA, the CDR3 is TGTGCCAGTAGTATTCGGGGGGCCGGTGAGCAGTACTTC.

The chain carries TRBV5-4 and TRBJ2-7; perhaps TRBD2 as D (6 bases). Germline CDR1 is SGHNT and CDR2 is YYREEE (reference sequence). Trimming took off 2 bases at V and 4 bases at J, with 10 bases between the two ends. The CDR3 has 13 residues. CDR3 DNA: TGTGCCAGCAGCTTTCGGGAGACGTACGAGCAGTACTTC. Protein: CASSFRETYEQYF.

The chain links TRBV27 to TRBJ1-2; a weak D match, TRBD1 (6 bases). This CDR3 is built from 15 residues. The germline gives CDR1 MNHEY, CDR2 SMNVEV (reference sequence). V was pared by 0 bases and J by 5 bases, with 13 bases between. CDR3 sequence reads: CASSLSGGAHYGYTF. Here the CDR3 DNA reads TGTGCCAGCAGTTTATCGGGGGGGGCCCATTATGGCTACACCTTC.

The rearrangement uses TRBV6-5 and TRBJ2-7, with TRBD2 as a possible D gene (6 bases). This CDR3 is 15 amino acids long. In germline, CDR1 is MNHEY, CDR2 SVGAGI. Trimming removed 0 bases from V and 3 bases from J, with 12 bases in between. The CDR3 nucleotides read TGTGCCAGCAGTTACTCGTGGGAGGTTTTCTACGAGCAGTACTTC. Protein product: CASSYSWEVFYEQYF.

The CDR3 protein is CSVGTDSYEQYF. The DNA for the CDR3 is TGCAGCGTTGGGACAGACTCCTACGAGCAGTACTTC. The gene calls are TRBV29-1 and TRBJ2-7, with D possibly being TRBD1 (6 bases). The CDR3 consists of 12 residues. V lost 4 bases, J lost 0 bases, and 7 bases lay in between. Per the germline V gene, CDR1 is SQVTM and CDR2 is ANQGSEA.

This clone was recorded a few times. The chain is built from TRBV5-1 and TRBJ1-2, with 8 bases lining up with TRBD1. V lost 4 bases to trimming and J lost 5 bases; unmatched junction nucleotides: 7. The CDR3 spans 14 residues. Germline V CDR1 and CDR2: SGHRS, YFSETQ. The CDR3 nucleotides are TGCGCCAGCAGCGCAGGACAGGGATGGTATGGCTACACCTTC. It specifies CASSAGQGWYGYTF.

This clone was detected only a few times. V and J are TRBV4-2 and TRBJ2-3; 10 nucleotides agree with TRBD2. Germline V CDR1 and CDR2: LGHNA, YNFKEQ. V dropped 1 base and J dropped 4; count of bases not matched to a gene: 8. The CDR3 is made up of 17 amino acids. The CDR3 DNA follows: TGTGCCAGCAGCCAAGGGAGAGCGGGAGGGCCCTCAGATACGCAGTATTTT. It translates to CASSQGRAGGPSDTQYF.

This clone was found a few times. The chain combines TRBV6-5 with TRBJ1-4; D might be TRBD1 (5 bases). Germline V gene sequence: CDR1 MNHEY, CDR2 SVGAGI. The CDR3 covers 13 residues. V was clipped by 5 bases and J by 8 bases, with 12 bases between them. CDR3 amino acids: CASSRGTQEKLFF. Written as DNA, the CDR3 is TGTGCCAGCAGTCGGGGGACGCAAGAAAAACTGTTTTTT.

This clone was counted between two and nine times. The chain has TRBV7-9 and TRBJ1-1; TRBD1 matches 9 bases. Germline V lookup: CDR1 SEHNR, CDR2 FQNEAQ (reference sequence). Trimming took 5 bases from V and 4 from J; bases not matched to a gene: 2. The CDR3 has 13 amino acids. The CDR3 region is CASSETGGTEAFF. DNA for the CDR3: TGTGCCAGCAGCGAGACAGGGGGCACTGAAGCTTTCTTT.

The count of this clone is one. The genes are TRBV6-1 and TRBJ2-7; 10 bases are a match to TRBD1. The V and J ends lost 1 base and 2 bases, in that order; junction bases with no gene match: 5. This CDR3 spans 16 amino acids. Per germline, CDR1 MNHNS and CDR2 SASEGT. Here the CDR3 DNA reads TGTGCCAGCAGTGAAGAGGGACAGGGGTTCACCTACGAGCAGTACTTC. Its translation is CASSEEGQGFTYEQYF.

This sequence joins TRBV19 and TRBJ2-7; 8 nucleotides align to TRBD1. After removal of 6 bases from V and 1 base from J, the junction contained 5 bases not matched to a gene. The CDR3 is 14 amino acids. CDR1 is LNHDA and CDR2 is SQIVND in the germline V gene (reference sequence). CDR3 in amino acids: CASRGQGGSYEQYF. CDR3 sequence (DNA): TGTGCCAGTAGAGGACAGGGAGGATCCTACGAGCAGTACTTC.

The sample holds a few counts of this clone. The rearrangement uses TRBV6-1 and TRBJ2-2, with 10 bases aligning to TRBD2. Germline CDR1 reads MNHNS; CDR2 reads SASEGT. V was pared by 7 bases and J by 6 bases, with 2 bases of the junction left unmatched. The CDR3 has 13 amino acids. CDR3 in amino acids: CASISGRAGELFF. CDR3 DNA sequence: TGTGCCAGCATCAGCGGGAGGGCCGGGGAGCTGTTTTTT.

The V call is TRBV6-6, the J call TRBJ1-3; weak D call: TRBD1 (6 bases). Germline V lookup: CDR1 MNHNY, CDR2 SVGAGI (reference sequence). The CDR3 contains 15 residues. With 5 bases removed from V and 4 bases from J, the gap between germline ends came to 15 bases. The CDR3 loop reads CASSPPWDKGNTIYF. In DNA, the CDR3 is TGTGCCAGCAGTCCCCCCTGGGACAAAGGAAACACCATATATTTT.

The chain recombines TRBV18 with TRBJ2-5; no reliable D call. The CDR3 totals 13 residues. Per the germline V gene, CDR1 is KGHSH and CDR2 is LQKENI. The ends were cut back, 3 bases at V and 5 bases at J, with 10 bases in the middle. The CDR3 spells CASSPQNTETQYF. The CDR3 nucleotides read TGTGCCAGCTCACCCCAGAACACGGAGACCCAGTACTTC.

This chain links TRBV7-9 with TRBJ1-5, with D unclear. Looked up from germline, CDR1 is SEHNR and CDR2 is FQNEAQ (reference sequence). Trimming stripped 0 bases from V and 0 bases from J, with 3 bases between. The CDR3 has 14 residues. The CDR3 nucleotides read TGTGCCAGCAGCTTAGCTTATAGCAATCAGCCCCAGCATTTT. It yields the protein CASSLAYSNQPQHF.

V gene TRBV6-4 combines with J gene TRBJ2-3; the D gene is possibly TRBD1 (5 bases). The CDR3 covers 15 residues. The V end lost 3 bases, the J end lost 0 bases, and 10 bases lay between the germline ends. CDR1 MRHNA and CDR2 SNTAGT come from the germline V gene. CDR3 in amino acids: CASSDTPGSTDTQYF. The CDR3 nucleotides are TGTGCCAGCAGTGATACCCCAGGGAGCACAGATACGCAGTATTTT.

The chain couples TRBV9 to TRBJ1-1; TRBD1 aligns across 7 bases. There are 15 residues in the CDR3. Germline CDR1 is SGDLS and CDR2 is YYNGEE. V lost 2 bases, J lost 0 bases, and 4 bases stayed unmatched. CDR3: CASSVTGPMNTEAFF. Here the CDR3 DNA reads TGTGCCAGCAGCGTGACAGGGCCAATGAACACTGAAGCTTTCTTT.